The sequence of this TCR beta chain was determined in a study of T-cell memory formation after mild COVID-19 (TCRdb year 2021). With regard to the full study: Most TCR sequence clusters were specific to one of the two donors. T-cell clones expanding and contracting after mild COVID-19 in two donors were tracked by longitudinal TCRalpha and TCRbeta repertoire sequencing. Two young, previously healthy adult volunteers, one female and one male, were included in the cohort. The full study reports these points: The study included only a couple of mild cases, and larger cohorts that include severe cases with pre-infection samples were judged to be necessary. Some responding clones were detected in pre-infection memory, which suggested that pre-existing cross-reactive memory T cells had joined the SARS-CoV-2 response. Whether the second-wave clones peaking on day 37 were SARS-CoV-2 specific was not confirmed. Clones that contracted from day 15 to 85 showed balanced CD4/CD8 phenotypes, whereas a second wave of clones that expanded from day 15 to 37 leaned towards CD4+. Contracting CD4+ clones were located mainly in the CM and EM memory subsets, whereas CD8+ clones were found to be enriched in EMRA.

PBMCs were isolated by Ficoll-Paque density gradient centrifugation. The CDR3 spans 16 residues, from the cysteine through the phenylalanine. Only the CDR3 portion is preserved as DNA: 48 bases, with reading frame beginning at the first base. Ends trimmed: V by 5 bases, J by 3 bases; bases unmatched to a gene: 8. The germline V gene (reference sequence) provides CDR1 SEHNR and CDR2 FQNEAQ. This clonotype was picked up a small number of times. The specificity of this receptor is unknown. No qualities accompany the bases; no much larger clone lies one base away. The run used an Illumina NovaSeq 6000. Using 5'RACE with constant-segment primers, TCRalpha and TCRbeta cDNA libraries were constructed, with sample barcodes and unique molecular identifiers added in the process. Trizol reagent was used to extract RNA from every sample. Amplification of the libraries took two PCR steps, and the second step added a second sample barcode plus Illumina TruSeq adapters. Sequencing of libraries was performed on an Illumina NovaSeq with 2 x 150 bp paired-end reads. On the study's bioinformatics: Reads were demultiplexed and collapsed into UMI-guided consensus sequences with migec v1.2.7. Using mixcr v2.1.11, UMI consensuses were aligned to TRA and TRB V and J templates and then assembled into clonotypes. A clonotype was counted as expanded or contracted only when both edgeR and NoisET called the clonotype significant, with the noise models trained on biological replicates. For edgeR calls, a false discovery rate-adjusted p below 0.01 and a log2 fold-change threshold of 1 were applied. As an exploratory analysis of dynamics, max-normalized trajectories of the 1000 most abundant clonotypes were examined by PCA with hierarchical clustering. Separately sequenced CD4+ and CD8+ repertoires were used to assign the CD4 or CD8 phenotype of responding clones. TCRdb ran its own pipeline on the public reads, namely fastp trimming at Q25 and MiXCR clone calling, and kept in-frame beta chains. For every CDR3 protein sequence, its rows merge into one entry that carries the most common genes and DNA. What appears here as the V and J calls and clone size reflects TCRdb's work, not the paper's. The sample table lists about 290,000 distinct CDR3 sequences, roughly 15% of them with a count of one. 22% of the sample rests with the top ten.

This receptor was obtained from a man aged 18 to 29 who had mild COVID-19 (a few samples of this study predate the infection). The sample titles of this study are shuffled in the database, so cell type and time point are left out; the donor was told from shared clones. Rearrangement joined TRBV7-9 to TRBJ2-3; TRBD1 fits 10 bases in the junction. Specimen: PBMCs or a T cell subset sorted from them (not recorded which). The CDR3 region has the sequence CASSLATGGSTDTQYF. The DNA is TGTGCCAGCAGCCTCGCGACAGGGGGCAGTACAGATACGCAGTATTTT.